This is a list of T cell receptor beta chains from one sample in a study of memory CD4+ T cells and cytomegalovirus serostatus. Sequencing was performed with immunoSEQ multiplex PCR; in TCRdb, only in-frame clones are kept and a portion is missing. The sample has over 35,000 clones; roughly three quarters are singletons. Sequencing was performed on memory CD4+ T cells from blood. The receptors come from an adult in good health and CMV-seronegative. Both conserved end residues are part of each CDR3. The D gene is left open where the match is weak.

v_gene	j_gene	d_gene	CDR3aa	CDR3nt
TRBV5-1	TRBJ1-4	-	CASSFTGASEEKLFF	TGCGCCAGCAGCTTCACGGGAGCCTCAGAGGAAAAACTGTTTTTT
TRBV7-2	TRBJ2-7	-	CASSLAPPNEQYF	TGTGCCAGCAGCTTAGCTCCCCCGAACGAGCAGTACTTC
TRBV9	TRBJ2-7	-	CASSVGSGSYEQYF	TGTGCCAGCAGCGTCGGTTCGGGTTCCTACGAGCAGTACTTC
TRBV30	TRBJ1-1	TRBD1	CAWGRGDRDGTEAFF	TGTGCCTGGGGACGGGGAGACAGGGATGGAACTGAAGCTTTCTTT
TRBV4-3	TRBJ1-1	TRBD1	CASSQGQGESTEAFF	TGCGCCAGCAGCCAAGGACAGGGGGAATCCACTGAAGCTTTCTTT
TRBV25-1	TRBJ2-5	TRBD1	CASSDQDREWETQYF	TGTGCCAGCAGTGATCAGGACAGGGAGTGGGAGACCCAGTACTTC
TRBV5-4	TRBJ1-2	TRBD1	CASSLGGRGPGLGGDGYTF	TGTGCCAGCAGCTTGGGTGGAAGGGGGCCTGGGCTTGGTGGGGATGGCTACACCTTC
TRBV25-1	TRBJ1-5	-	CASSDILGREAQPQHF	TGTGCCAGCAGTGATATCCTGGGTAGGGAGGCTCAGCCCCAGCATTTT
TRBV7-3	TRBJ2-5	TRBD2	CASSPLAGGPGETQYF	TGTGCCAGCAGCCCCCTGGCGGGGGGCCCGGGAGAGACCCAGTACTTC
TRBV13	TRBJ1-2	-	CASSYSSGTYGYTF	TGTGCCAGCAGCTATTCCTCGGGGACCTATGGCTACACCTTC